The 7 T cell receptor beta chains below all came from one sample that was sequenced in a study of blood T cell repertoires in COVID-19. Libraries were prepared by immunoSEQ multiplex PCR; TCRdb keeps only in-frame clonotypes and omits some of them. The data hold 25,000 to 30,000 clones, with roughly 65% observed a single time. Sequenced input: peripheral blood. These receptors all come from a human donor in a cohort sampled during active COVID-19.

This clone was seen just once. The chain is built from TRBV7-3 and TRBJ1-2; 11 positions match TRBD1. V shed 5 bases and J 7 bases; nucleotides not matched to a gene: 12. The CDR3 contains 16 residues. Per germline, CDR1 SGHTA and CDR2 FQGTGA. The CDR3 region is CASSPPGDRGSAGYTF. The CDR3 DNA reads TGTGCCAGCAGCCCCCCTGGGGACAGGGGGTCGGCTGGCTACACCTTC.

This clone was detected many times. One end of the junction does not line up with germline, which may come from a read error. The rearrangement joins TRBV2 to TRBJ2-7, with 9 positions matching TRBD1. From germline, CDR1 is SNHLY and CDR2 FYNNEI. This CDR3 is built from 15 residues. The CDR3: CASREGQGSSYEQYF. In DNA form, the CDR3 reads TGTGCCAGCAGAGAAGGACAGGGGTCCTCCTACGAGCAGTACTTC.

This chain links TRBV2 with TRBJ1-2; perhaps TRBD1 as D (6 bases). The CDR3 length is 13 residues. Trimming cost V 6 bases and J 4 bases, with 12 bases left between them. CDR1 and CDR2 from the germline V gene are SNHLY and FYNNEI. The CDR3 region is CASRGQTIYGYTF. CDR3 in DNA: TGTGCCAGCAGAGGACAGACCATCTATGGCTACACCTTC.

In this sample, this clone turned up once. The chain is built from TRBV10-3 and TRBJ2-7; D gene ambiguous. The germline V and J ends were trimmed by 5 bases and 3 bases, with 11 bases remaining between them. Germline V gives CDR1 ENHRY, CDR2 SYGVKD. The CDR3 loop spans 13 amino acids. DNA of the CDR3: TGTGCCATCAGTTATGACGGGTTCTACGAGCAGTACTTC. Protein sequence: CAISYDGFYEQYF.

This clone was counted only a few times. This chain links TRBV11-2 with TRBJ2-7; 13 bases line up with TRBD2. Unmatched junction bases numbered 4, after V lost 6 bases and J lost 2 bases. The CDR3 loop spans 15 amino acids. The germline gives CDR1 SGHAT, CDR2 FQNNGV. The CDR3 protein is CASRGLAGSTYEQYF. CDR3 nucleotide sequence: TGTGCCAGCAGGGGACTAGCGGGATCTACCTACGAGCAGTACTTC.

This chain links TRBV5-1 with TRBJ1-4, with TRBD1 as a possible D gene (5 bases). Germline-derived CDR1 and CDR2 are SGHRS and YFSETQ. CDR3 size: 14 residues. With 1 base removed from V and 8 bases from J, the gap between germline ends came to 12 bases. CDR3 in amino acids: CASSLYGGEEKLFF. The CDR3 DNA follows: TGCGCCAGCAGCTTGTACGGGGGAGAGGAAAAACTGTTTTTT.

The chain recombines TRBV5-4 with TRBJ2-7, with TRBD2 matching 9 bases. After removal of 4 bases from V and 3 bases from J, the junction contained 8 bases not matched to a gene. The CDR3 consists of 15 residues. Germline CDR1 is SGHNT and CDR2 is YYREEE (reference sequence). The CDR3 DNA reads as TGTGCCAGCAGCCACGAGGGACTAGCTAGCTACGAGCAGTACTTC. Protein product: CASSHEGLASYEQYF.